These T cell receptor beta chains were read from a single sample in a study of T-cell memory formation after mild COVID-19. One entry per CDR3 protein, called by TCRdb with MiXCR from the 5' RACE reads. The data show some 600,000 distinct CDR3 sequences, with around 16% seen just once and 8.1% held by the top ten. Sequenced input: PBMCs or a T cell subset sorted from them (not recorded which). All receptors come from an adult woman who had mild COVID-19 (a few samples of this study predate the infection). Cell type and time point are not known. CDR3s include the opening cysteine and the closing phenylalanine or tryptophan. A D gene is named only where the DNA matches it firmly. The size entry is marked missing in some rows and otherwise reads once, few, many or a size class.

d_call: .
clone_size: few
v_call: TRBV29-1
j_call: TRBJ1-1
cdr3_aa: CSVELAEAFF
cdr3_nt: TGCAGCGTTGAGTTGGCTGAAGCTTTCTTT

d_call: .
clone_size: many
v_call: TRBV29-1
j_call: TRBJ2-7
cdr3_aa: CSVETDYEQYF
cdr3_nt: TGCAGCGTTGAAACCGACTACGAGCAGTACTTC

d_call: TRBD1
clone_size: few
v_call: TRBV7-3
j_call: TRBJ2-1
cdr3_aa: CASSPHGQEFYNEQFF
cdr3_nt: TGTGCCAGCAGCCCACATGGACAGGAGTTCTACAATGAGCAGTTCTTC

d_call: .
clone_size: .
v_call: TRBV24-1
j_call: TRBJ2-5
cdr3_aa: CATSGDKRDSYQETQYF
cdr3_nt: TGTGCCACCAGTGGGGACAAGAGGGACTCGTACCAAGAGACCCAGTACTTC

d_call: .
clone_size: few
v_call: TRBV6-2/TRBV6-3
j_call: TRBJ2-1
cdr3_aa: CASSYGRRNEQFF
cdr3_nt: TGTGCCAGCAGTTATGGGCGCCGTAATGAGCAGTTCTTC

d_call: TRBD1
clone_size: .
v_call: TRBV12-3/TRBV12-4
j_call: TRBJ1-6
cdr3_aa: CASRLDRGHSPLHF
cdr3_nt: TGTGCCAGCAGATTAGACAGGGGGCATTCACCCCTCCACTTT

d_call: TRBD1
clone_size: few
v_call: TRBV12-3/TRBV12-4
j_call: TRBJ1-5
cdr3_aa: CASSPQEGGSQPQHF
cdr3_nt: TGTGCCAGCAGTCCCCAGGAAGGGGGCAGTCAGCCCCAGCATTTT

d_call: .
clone_size: .
v_call: TRBV7-2
j_call: TRBJ1-3
cdr3_aa: CASSIKGWGAIYF
cdr3_nt: TGTGCCAGCAGCATCAAAGGGTGGGGAGCCATATATTTT

d_call: TRBD2
clone_size: few
v_call: TRBV5-1
j_call: TRBJ2-5
cdr3_aa: CASSLEGQREALKGETQYF
cdr3_nt: TGCGCCAGCAGCTTGGAAGGGCAGCGGGAGGCCCTAAAGGGAGAGACCCAGTACTTC

d_call: TRBD1
clone_size: few
v_call: TRBV6-6
j_call: TRBJ1-2
cdr3_aa: CASSLQGGHYGYTF
cdr3_nt: TGTGCCAGCAGTTTGCAAGGGGGCCACTATGGCTACACCTTC

d_call: .
clone_size: .
v_call: TRBV5-1
j_call: TRBJ2-7
cdr3_aa: CASSPRGAPPYEQYF
cdr3_nt: TGCGCCAGCAGTCCTCGCGGAGCTCCCCCCTACGAGCAGTACTTC

d_call: TRBD1
clone_size: few
v_call: TRBV27
j_call: TRBJ1-2
cdr3_aa: CASSRGGRYGYTF
cdr3_nt: TGTGCCAGCAGTCGAGGGGGCAGGTATGGCTACACCTTC

d_call: .
clone_size: .
v_call: TRBV4-2
j_call: TRBJ1-5
cdr3_aa: CASSATGYSNQPQHF
cdr3_nt: TGTGCCAGCAGCGCGACCGGTTATAGCAATCAGCCCCAGCATTTT

d_call: .
clone_size: few
v_call: TRBV18
j_call: TRBJ2-7
cdr3_aa: CASSPDLFLVYEQYF
cdr3_nt: TGTGCCAGCTCTCCCGACTTATTCTTAGTTTACGAGCAGTACTTC

d_call: .
clone_size: few
v_call: TRBV24-1
j_call: TRBJ2-1
cdr3_aa: CATSVISGRNNEQFF
cdr3_nt: TGTGCCACCAGTGTAATAAGCGGGCGTAACAATGAGCAGTTCTTC